Listed here are 14 T cell receptor beta chains from one sample, sequenced in a study of cytomegalovirus exposure and HLA in healthy donors. 60 Vbeta and 13 Jbeta primers were used in PCR. Assay: immunoSEQ multiplex PCR; the TCRdb copy retains only in-frame clones and omits some. The sample has around 110,000 clones, 70% seen once; the top ten hold approximately 8.6%. The sample was PBMCs. These receptors were collected from a man younger than 40 in good health and CMV-seropositive.

J is TRBJ2-1 and V is TRBV2, with D possibly being TRBD2 (5 bases). Germline V CDR1 and CDR2: SNHLY, FYNNEI. Trimming left V 8 bases short and J 4 bases short, with 6 bases between. This CDR3 comprises 11 residues. The CDR3 protein is CASGGYNEQFF. Here the CDR3 DNA reads TGTGCCAGCGGAGGATACAATGAGCAGTTCTTC.

V is TRBV29-1 and J is TRBJ2-3, with D unclear. Germline V gene sequence: CDR1 SQVTM, CDR2 ANQGSEA. V was shortened by 1 base and J by 1 base, with 9 bases between the two germline ends. CDR3 length: 14 amino acids. This CDR3 is CSVEVVGGTDTQYF. The CDR3 nucleotides are TGCAGCGTTGAAGTCGTAGGAGGCACAGATACGCAGTATTTT.

This clone came up a few times. The V gene is TRBV27, the J gene TRBJ1-1; 9 bases line up with TRBD1. V lost 7 bases, J lost 5 bases, and 14 bases stayed unmatched. Germline-derived CDR1 and CDR2 are MNHEY and SMNVEV (reference sequence). The CDR3 runs to 16 residues. CDR3 DNA sequence: TGTGCCAGCAAGAGGACAGGGGTGATCGTGCGAACTGAAGCTTTCTTT. Its translation: CASKRTGVIVRTEAFF.

V is TRBV7-3 and J is TRBJ1-1; 8 nucleotides line up with TRBD1. With V trimmed by 4 bases and J by 1 base, 8 bases remained unmatched. Germline CDR1 SGHTA, CDR2 FQGTGA. CDR3 size: 16 residues. The CDR3 DNA follows: TGTGCCAGCAGCTCTAGACAGGGGCGAAGGAACACTGAAGCTTTCTTT. Protein sequence: CASSSRQGRRNTEAFF.

This clone was seen more than once but under ten times. The rearrangement links TRBV5-1 to TRBJ2-1, with TRBD2 matching 10 bases. Trimming cost V 1 base and J 5 bases; bases outside gene matches: 9. The CDR3 contains 17 residues. Germline assignment: CDR1 SGHRS and CDR2 YFSETQ. This CDR3 reads CASSLQRGGPFNNEQFF. In DNA, the CDR3 is TGCGCCAGCAGCTTGCAGCGGGGGGGCCCCTTTAACAATGAGCAGTTCTTC. Using reference TRBV5-1 and TRBJ2-1 for the parts outside the CDR3, the full variable domain is KAGVTQTPRYLIKTRGQQVTLSCSPISGHRSVSWYQQTPGQGLQFLFEYFSETQRNKGNFPGRFSGRQFSNSRSEMNVSTLELGDSALYLCASSLQRGGPFNNEQFFGPGTRLTVL.

The rearrangement joins TRBV4-1 to TRBJ2-2; D may be TRBD2 (6 bases). The germline V gene has CDR1 MGHRA and CDR2 YSYEKL. The CDR3 totals 15 residues. Deletions cut 0 bases from V and 1 base from J, with 6 bases between. The CDR3 coding sequence is TGCGCCAGCAGCCAAGAGGAGGGGAACACCGGGGAGCTGTTTTTT. It encodes CASSQEEGNTGELFF.

The rearrangement joins TRBV19 to TRBJ2-7; TRBD2 matches 8 bases. V was pared by 3 bases and J by 7 bases, with 5 bases of the junction left unmatched. The CDR3 covers 13 residues. Germline V lookup: CDR1 LNHDA, CDR2 SQIVND (reference sequence). This chain's CDR3 is CASSMATGGEQYF. The CDR3 region has the DNA TGTGCCAGTAGTATGGCGACGGGGGGGGAGCAGTACTTC.

This chain connects TRBV6-1 to TRBJ1-1, with a tentative D call TRBD1 (5 bases). V was cut by 3 bases and J by 5 bases, with 16 bases left in between. The CDR3 spans 15 residues. CDR1 is MNHNS, CDR2 SASEGT, per germline. CDR3 DNA sequence: TGTGCCAGCAGTGACAACCCGGGACGGGGGACTGAAGCTTTCTTT. This sequence encodes CASSDNPGRGTEAFF.

V and J are TRBV7-3 and TRBJ2-3; TRBD2 might be the D (5 bases). CDR1 is SGHTA and CDR2 is FQGTGA in the germline V gene. With 5 bases removed from V and 6 bases from J, the gap between germline ends came to 9 bases. The CDR3 runs to 12 residues. In DNA form, the CDR3 reads TGTGCCAGCAGCGAGGCGGGCGATACGCAGTATTTT. This gives the protein CASSEAGDTQYF.

This rearrangement joins TRBV11-3 to TRBJ1-2; 7 bases are shared with TRBD1. CDR1 and CDR2 (germline): SGHNT, YENEEA. The CDR3 runs 12 residues. V lost 0 bases, J lost 12 bases, and 4 bases stayed unmatched. As DNA, the CDR3 is TGTGCCAGCAGCTTAGATGACAGGGATAACACCTTC. Its translation is CASSLDDRDNTF.

This sequence joins TRBV5-4 and TRBJ2-7; no clear D gene. The CDR3 has 14 amino acids. The V end was cut by 0 bases, the J end by 3 bases, with 10 bases between. CDR1 and CDR2 from the germline V gene are SGHNT and YYREEE (reference sequence). CDR3 nucleotides: TGTGCCAGCAGCTTGGGTGCGTCCGGCTACGAGCAGTACTTC. Protein: CASSLGASGYEQYF. Based on the CDR3 plus reference TRBV5-4 and TRBJ2-7, the full variable domain is ETGVTQSPTHLIKTRGQQVTLRCSSQSGHNTVSWYQQALGQGPQFIFQYYREEENGRGNFPPRFSGLQFPNYSSELNVNALELDDSALYLCASSLGASGYEQYFGPGTRLTVT.

There are a few counts of this clone. This sequence joins TRBV5-5 and TRBJ1-3; D is possibly TRBD1 (6 bases). Trimming stripped 0 bases from V and 3 bases from J, with 10 bases between. Germline values: CDR1 SGHKS, CDR2 YYEKEE (reference sequence). This CDR3 is 15 amino acids long. This chain's CDR3 is CASSLDRAFGNTIYF. As DNA, the CDR3 is TGTGCCAGCAGCTTGGACAGGGCGTTTGGAAACACCATATATTTT.

The rearrangement links TRBV30 to TRBJ1-6; the match to TRBD1 covers 7 bases. The V segment lost 0 bases and the J segment 7 bases; nucleotides outside the gene matches: 9. This CDR3 region has 16 residues. Germline-derived CDR1 and CDR2 are GTSNPN and SVGIG (reference sequence). DNA for the CDR3: TGTGCCTGGAGTGTACTTGGAGCAGGGGGAAATTCACCCCTCCACTTT. This sequence encodes CAWSVLGAGGNSPLHF.

This clone was seen only a few times. The V gene is TRBV30, the J gene TRBJ1-5; 7 nucleotides align to TRBD1. Germline CDR1 GTSNPN, CDR2 SVGIG (reference sequence). V dropped 4 bases and J dropped 6; count of bases not matched to a gene: 6. The CDR3 contains 13 residues. The chain's CDR3 is CAWKSGGGQPQHF. The CDR3 nucleotides read TGTGCCTGGAAGTCAGGGGGTGGTCAGCCCCAGCATTTT. Looking up the rest from reference TRBV30 and TRBJ1-5 gives the full variable domain: SQTIHQWPATLVQPVGSPLSLECTVEGTSNPNLYWYRQAAGRGLQLLFYSVGIGQISSEVPQNLSASRPQDRQFILSSKKLLLSDSGFYLCAWKSGGGQPQHFGDGTRLSIL.